This T cell receptor beta chain was profiled in a study of control samples from healthy donors and cancer patients. Assay used: immunoSEQ multiplex PCR; TCRdb lists only in-frame clones, some missing. Altogether about 73,000 clones are present, about 95% being singletons, with the ten largest covering around 6.4%. CDR3 length: 16 residues. V lost 8 bases and J lost 3; bases outside the gene matches: 13. Germline CDR1 LNHDA, CDR2 SQIVND (reference sequence). Sample: blood. This sequence originates from a woman between 35 and 50 years old in good health. This sequence joins TRBV19 and TRBJ2-3; 8 bases fit TRBD1. The CDR3 spells CASSQRTGGKTDTQYF. The DNA for the CDR3 is TGTGCCAGTTCTCAACGTACAGGGGGAAAGACAGATACGCAGTATTTT.